The 26 T cell receptor beta chains given below trace back to one sample, sequenced in a study of regulatory T cells in long-lasting Graves disease listed by TCRdb under 2021. Library preparation used multiplex PCR. Data came from an Illumina HiSeq 4000. CDR3 regions were amplified by Arm-PCR with iRepertoire HTBI primers to construct TCR beta libraries. TCRdb reprocessing: public reads trimmed at Q25 with fastp, clones called with MiXCR, in-frame beta chains kept. Duplicate CDR3 protein sequences are folded into a single record with the most common DNA and genes. The sample contains hundreds of thousands of distinct CDR3 sequences, roughly 15% of them found a single time. The biggest ten clones account for 15% to 20% of the sample. Interpreted using the paper, the time point label stands for: newly diagnosed GD, antithyroid drugs for less than 3 months. For both TCR sequencing and RNA sequencing, RNA was extracted from PBMCs using TRIzol.

These sequences were also reported in another study, on T cells in Graves' hyperthyroidism and ophthalmopathy.

This specimen was peripheral blood mononuclear cells (PBMCs), taken at new diagnosis, from a patient treated with antithyroid drugs. These receptors originate from a woman aged 30 to 39 with Graves disease. Donor details come from another sample of the same person, matched by shared clones.

The V and J genes are TRBV10-1 and TRBJ2-1; TRBD2 is a possible D gene (5 bases). Germline CDR1 and CDR2: WNHNN and SYGVQD (reference sequence). This CDR3 is built from 15 residues. The ends were cut back, 3 bases at V and 5 bases at J, with 14 bases in the middle. The CDR3 loop reads CASSEGLARHNEQFF. The CDR3, as DNA: TGCGCCAGCAGTGAAGGGCTAGCTCGCCACAATGAGCAGTTCTTC.

This clonotype occurred many times. This chain joins TRBV30 and TRBJ1-2; 8 positions agree with TRBD1. The CDR3 runs 13 residues. CDR1 and CDR2 from the germline V gene are GTSNPN and SVGIG (reference sequence). Trimming took 0 bases from V and 8 from J; bases not matched to a gene: 5. CDR3 residues: CAWSVRRGQGYTF. Here the CDR3 DNA reads TGTGCCTGGAGTGTACGCAGGGGGCAAGGCTACACCTTC.

This clonotype was observed many times. This rearrangement joins TRBV19 to TRBJ1-5; D is ambiguous. V was cut by 6 bases and J by 5 bases, with 11 bases left in between. This CDR3 has 13 residues. CDR1 LNHDA and CDR2 SQIVND come from the germline V gene (reference sequence). The CDR3 spells CASSFGPYQPQHF. The CDR3, as DNA: TGTGCCAGTAGCTTTGGACCTTATCAGCCCCAGCATTTT.

The sample holds a few counts of this clonotype. The chain combines TRBV7-9 with TRBJ2-7; the D is unclear. V was shortened by 3 bases and J by 5 bases, with 5 bases between the two germline ends. This CDR3 comprises 11 residues. Germline CDR1 is SEHNR and CDR2 is FQNEAQ (reference sequence). The DNA for the CDR3 is TGTGCCAGCAGCTTCGCACACGAGCAGTACTTC. This gives the protein CASSFAHEQYF.

This clonotype was seen more than once but under ten times. V is TRBV29-1 and J is TRBJ1-4; 8 nucleotides line up with TRBD1. V lost 5 bases to trimming and J lost 7 bases; unmatched junction nucleotides: 9. The CDR3 spans 14 residues. Germline assignment: CDR1 SQVTM and CDR2 ANQGSEA. The CDR3 DNA reads as TGCAGCGTTCCCACCGGGACAGGTACTGAAAAACTGTTTTTT. Translation gives CSVPTGTGTEKLFF.

This clonotype was counted at least ten times. The chain couples TRBV12-3 or TRBV12-4 to TRBJ2-3; TRBD1 agrees at 7 bases. With 1 base clipped from V and 3 bases from J, the junction kept 4 bases outside the gene matches. The CDR3 contains 15 residues. CDR3 region: CASSLGGGRTDTQYF. DNA of the CDR3: TGTGCCAGCAGTTTAGGAGGGGGCCGAACAGATACGCAGTATTTT.

CDR3 amino acids: CASSPYYRQGGFQPQHF. The CDR3 region has the DNA TGTGCCAGCAGTCCCTATTACCGACAGGGGGGGTTTCAGCCCCAGCATTTT. The J gene is TRBJ1-5, the V gene TRBV6-1; TRBD1 matches 9 bases. V lost 5 bases and J lost 6; bases outside the gene matches: 14. Germline V gene sequence: CDR1 MNHNS, CDR2 SASEGT. There are 17 residues in the CDR3.

This clonotype was seen a few times. The chain uses TRBV6-1 and TRBJ2-5, with D perhaps assigned TRBD1 or TRBD2 (6 bases each). The CDR3 contains 14 residues. Trimming took 10 bases from V and 1 from J, leaving 16 bases between them. Germline V gives CDR1 MNHNS, CDR2 SASEGT. The CDR3 sequence: CATYLEGGQETQYF. The CDR3 DNA reads as TGTGCCACCTACTTGGAGGGGGGCCAAGAGACCCAGTACTTC.

This clonotype has ten or more counts. The chain uses TRBV20-1 and TRBJ2-3; 7 bases are shared with TRBD2. CDR3 length equals 12 residues. The germline gives CDR1 DFQATT, CDR2 SNEGSKA (reference sequence). The CDR3 region has the DNA TGCAGCTCCCGGGACTACACAGATACGCAGTATTTT. It yields the protein CSSRDYTDTQYF.

This clonotype was observed many times. The J gene is TRBJ2-1, the V gene TRBV20-1; D might be TRBD1 (6 bases). V was trimmed by 7 bases and J by 10 bases, leaving 20 bases between them. The CDR3 is 13 residues long. Germline V gene lookup returns CDR1 DFQATT and CDR2 SNEGSKA (reference sequence). The DNA of the CDR3 is TGCAGTGAGAGAGGACTGGCTAGGGGGGAGCAGTTCTTC. It translates to CSERGLARGEQFF.

The table lists this clonotype with many counts. This chain joins TRBV6-2 or TRBV6-3 and TRBJ2-7; 7 bases agree with TRBD1. J gave up 4 bases and V 5 bases, and 20 bases lay outside the gene matches. Germline V lookup: CDR1 MNHEY, CDR2 SVGEGT. CDR3 size: 18 residues. CDR3 bases: TGTGCCAGCAGTGAAGTTGGGGGTTGGGGACAGAGAAAATACGAGCAGTACTTC. Its protein product is CASSEVGGWGQRKYEQYF.

The table lists this clonotype with many counts. This rearrangement joins TRBV28 to TRBJ2-1; unclear D gene. Germline V gene lookup returns CDR1 MDHEN and CDR2 SYDVKM. The ends were cut back, 11 bases at V and 0 bases at J, with 20 bases in the middle. This CDR3 region has 16 residues. As DNA, the CDR3 is TGTGCCGTAAGGACCCCCGTTGATGCCTCCTACAATGAGCAGTTCTTC. Translation gives CAVRTPVDASYNEQFF.

CDR3 bases: TGTGCCAGCAGCTTAAAGGGACAGGGGGTCTATGGCTACACCTTC. Amino acid sequence: CASSLKGQGVYGYTF. The chain combines TRBV7-9 with TRBJ1-2; 11 nucleotides match TRBD1. The CDR3 contains 15 residues. V was pared by 2 bases and J by 4 bases, with 3 bases of the junction left unmatched. The germline V gene has CDR1 SEHNR and CDR2 FQNEAQ (reference sequence).

The V and J genes are TRBV24-1 and TRBJ2-7; possibly TRBD1 or TRBD2 for D (5 bases each). This CDR3 has 13 residues. The ends were cut back, 4 bases at V and 5 bases at J, with 11 bases in the middle. Germline CDR1 and CDR2: KGHDR and SFDVKD. This chain's CDR3 is CATSESGRNEQYF. DNA for the CDR3: TGTGCCACCAGTGAGTCGGGACGGAACGAGCAGTACTTC.

The sample holds a few counts of this clonotype. This rearrangement joins TRBV5-1 to TRBJ2-5; 9 bases are shared with TRBD1. The trim removed 4 bases at V and 5 bases at J, leaving 9 bases unmatched. The CDR3 is 15 amino acids. Germline values: CDR1 SGHRS, CDR2 YFSETQ. The CDR3 spells CASSPGTGYSETQYF. CDR3 DNA sequence: TGCGCCAGCAGCCCCGGGACAGGGTACTCGGAGACCCAGTACTTC.

J is TRBJ1-2 and V is TRBV11-2, with TRBD1 matching over 12 bases. From germline, CDR1 is SGHAT and CDR2 FQNNGV. CDR3 size: 14 residues. Losses at the gene ends were 7 bases for V and 8 bases for J; bases not matched to a gene: 8. The CDR3 DNA is TGTGCCAGCAACCCGGGACAGGGGGCGGAGGGCTACACCTTC. It specifies CASNPGQGAEGYTF. Based on the CDR3 plus reference TRBV11-2 and TRBJ1-2, the full variable domain is EAGVAQSPRYKIIEKRQSVAFWCNPISGHATLYWYQQILGQGPKLLIQFQNNGVVDDSQLPKDRFSAERLKGVDSTLKIQPAKLEDSAVYLCASNPGQGAEGYTFGSGTRLTVV.

The sample holds one count of this clonotype. The chain uses TRBV5-1 and TRBJ2-3; 15 positions match TRBD2. The length of the CDR3 is 20 residues. Looked up from germline, CDR1 is SGHRS and CDR2 is YFSETQ. Trimming at V came to 0 bases and at J to 0 bases, leaving 8 bases not matched to a gene. The chain's CDR3 is CASSLDGGLAGGASTDTQYF. CDR3 DNA sequence: TGCGCCAGCAGCTTGGATGGGGGACTAGCGGGAGGAGCTAGCACAGATACGCAGTATTTT.

The chain has TRBV5-1 and TRBJ1-2; no definite D call. CDR3 length: 14 amino acids. Trimming left V 0 bases short and J 2 bases short, with 8 bases between. CDR1 is SGHRS and CDR2 is YFSETQ in the germline V gene. For the CDR3, the DNA is TGCGCCAGCAGCTTGGCCTCGGACAACTATGGCTACACCTTC. Protein product: CASSLASDNYGYTF.

This clonotype was picked up many times. The chain couples TRBV5-1 to TRBJ2-1, with TRBD2 matching over 9 bases. The germline V gene has CDR1 SGHRS and CDR2 YFSETQ. This CDR3 is 16 amino acids long. J lost 4 bases, V lost 4 bases, and 9 bases had no gene match. The CDR3, as DNA: TGCGCCAGCAGCCAGGGACTAGCTGAGCCTTACAATGAGCAGTTCTTC. Its protein product is CASSQGLAEPYNEQFF.

V is TRBV5-1 and J is TRBJ1-1; D is perhaps TRBD1 (6 bases). Germline lookup yields CDR1 SGHRS and CDR2 YFSETQ. This CDR3 contains 20 residues. The V gene lost 0 bases and the J gene lost 1 base, with 25 bases spanning the gap. CDR3 coding DNA: TGCGCCAGCAGCTTGGGTTATACTGTCATCAGGGGAGGAAAGAACACTGAAGCTTTCTTT. Its translation is CASSLGYTVIRGGKNTEAFF.

This clonotype has a count of ten or more. V and J are TRBV2 and TRBJ2-7; 11 nucleotides match TRBD2. The V gene's germline CDR1 is SNHLY and CDR2 FYNNEI. The junction had 7 bases not matched to a gene; V was cut back by 5 bases and J by 4 bases. The CDR3 runs to 15 residues. The CDR3: CASSPRTSGWYEQYF. CDR3 nucleotide sequence: TGTGCCAGCAGTCCACGGACTAGCGGGTGGTACGAGCAGTACTTC.

This clonotype was counted only a few times. The chain links TRBV12-3 or TRBV12-4 to TRBJ2-3, with TRBD2 matching 9 bases. This CDR3 has 15 residues. V lost 6 bases and J lost 8; bases outside the gene matches: 12. CDR3 residues: CASREPGLAQGTQYF. CDR3 coding DNA: TGTGCCAGCAGGGAGCCGGGACTAGCACAGGGTACGCAGTATTTT.

This clonotype was seen more than once but under ten times. This chain links TRBV20-1 with TRBJ2-7, with D hard to call. The CDR3 runs 11 residues. The V and J ends lost 8 bases and 5 bases respectively, with 13 bases between them. CDR1 is DFQATT, CDR2 SNEGSKA, per germline (reference sequence). The CDR3 DNA sequence: TGCAGTTCTCCTATATTTAACGAGCAGTACTTC. Protein sequence: CSSPIFNEQYF.

This clonotype was observed at least ten times. The chain uses TRBV20-1 and TRBJ2-7; D is ambiguous. Germline V gene sequence: CDR1 DFQATT, CDR2 SNEGSKA (reference sequence). The V end was cut by 4 bases, the J end by 2 bases, with 3 bases between. CDR3 length: 10 residues. In nucleotides, the CDR3 is TGCAGTGCTATTGCCTACGAGCAGTACTTC. Translated, it gives CSAIAYEQYF.

As concerns this clonotype: With a much larger clone just one base away, this may be a read error. The chain is built from TRBV29-1 and TRBJ2-1, with TRBD1 as a possible D gene (6 bases). The CDR3 spans 13 residues. V gave up 7 bases and J gave up 8 bases, with 18 bases separating them. The germline V gene encodes CDR1 SQVTM and CDR2 ANQGSEA. CDR3 amino acids: CSDDRPPGYEQFF. In nucleotides, the CDR3 is TGCAGCGATGACAGGCCCCCTGGCTATGAGCAGTTCTTC.

In its sample, this clonotype was seen many times. The chain uses TRBV27 and TRBJ2-1; D is unresolved. Germline assignment: CDR1 MNHEY and CDR2 SMNVEV (reference sequence). The CDR3 extends over 16 amino acids. V was clipped by 0 bases and J by 1 base, with 10 bases between them. The CDR3, as DNA: TGTGCCAGCAGTTTATCAGCGTTCATGTCCTACAATGAGCAGTTCTTC. Translating it yields CASSLSAFMSYNEQFF.